This TCR beta chain was obtained from a study of cytomegalovirus exposure and HLA in healthy donors. Turning to the study itself: Drawn from HLA-typed donors, approximately 86 million unique TCRs were held in an early data release. Study results and caveats: A few CMV-associated chains proved CMV antigen-specific in vitro. For most TCR beta V segments, an earlier analysis put the productive rate at about 90% or about 30% of the time. CMV serostatus stood as the only immune exposure information on hand.

The study ran its PCR with 60 Vbeta and 13 Jbeta primers. TCRdb's copy holds only in-frame clones and misses some; the assay was immunoSEQ multiplex PCR. Among approximately 180,000 clones listed, 75% were seen once. The V and J ends lost 6 bases and 5 bases, in that order; junction bases with no gene match: 9. Germline V CDR1 and CDR2: MNHNS, SASEGT. This CDR3 region has 15 residues. This clone turned up a few times. As yet, its antigen is unknown. The chain links TRBV6-1 to TRBJ1-4; 7 bases map to TRBD1. Specimen: PBMCs. This receptor was taken from a male donor in good health and CMV-seronegative. The CDR3, as DNA: TGTGCCAGCAGCCTACAGGGGATCCGAAATGAAAAACTGTTTTTT. Translating it yields CASSLQGIRNEKLFF.